The next 23 T cell receptor beta chains were all read from a single sample in a study of sequential checkpoint blockade in melanoma (dated by TCRdb to the late 2010s). Preparation of the library involved the immunoSEQ multiplex PCR assay. In TCRdb, the immuneACCESS table is reduced to in-frame sequences with V and J assigned. These tables do not hold every clone; where another copy was compared, an unresolved V gene accounts for under half, and the others remain unexplained. The sample has about 37,000 clones on record, 32% of them singletons. The biggest ten clones account for about 1.6% of the sample. Reading the label with the study, this specimen's treatment or condition is: randomized to nivolumab then ipilimumab (arm A) or the reverse (arm B). Sequencing was performed on tumor tissue (inferred from file names), taken from a patient given nivolumab and ipilimumab in sequence. The receptors were gathered from a human donor with melanoma.

The chain couples TRBV28 to TRBJ1-3; TRBD1 might be the D (6 bases). The V end was cut by 5 bases, the J end by 0 bases, with 14 bases between. CDR1 is MDHEN and CDR2 is SYDVKM in the germline V gene. This CDR3 is built from 16 residues. The CDR3 here is CASSIGTLSSGNTIYF. The CDR3 DNA reads as TGTGCCAGCAGTATCGGGACACTGAGCTCTGGAAACACCATATATTTT.

This clone came up many times. The V call is TRBV9, the J call TRBJ1-1, with D perhaps TRBD1 (5 bases). V lost 4 bases to trimming and J lost 0 bases, with 10 bases between them. CDR3 length equals 14 residues. Germline V lookup: CDR1 SGDLS, CDR2 YYNGEE. The CDR3 protein is CASSPWGVNTEAFF. The CDR3 bases are TGTGCCAGCAGCCCCTGGGGGGTGAACACTGAAGCTTTCTTT.

The rearrangement links TRBV6-8 to TRBJ2-7; 7 nucleotides line up with TRBD2. The CDR3 is 15 residues long. CDR1 MNHGY and CDR2 SAAAGT come from the germline V gene. The V and J ends lost 2 bases and 2 bases, in that order; junction bases with no gene match: 6. CDR3 in amino acids: CASSYGSSGPYEQYF. The DNA for the CDR3 is TGTGCCAGCAGTTACGGGTCTAGCGGACCCTACGAGCAGTACTTC.

The V call is TRBV5-1, the J call TRBJ2-7; 15 bases are shared with TRBD2. J gave up 5 bases and V 4 bases, and 7 bases lay outside the gene matches. CDR3 size: 16 residues. Germline V gives CDR1 SGHRS, CDR2 YFSETQ. The CDR3 DNA sequence: TGCGCCAGCAGCGTTGGACTAGCGGGAGGGGGTGACGAGCAGTACTTC. This codes for CASSVGLAGGGDEQYF.

This clone was recorded at least ten times. The chain joins TRBV11-3 to TRBJ1-1; possible D gene TRBD1, 5 bases. The germline V gene encodes CDR1 SGHNT and CDR2 YENEEA. CDR3 size: 15 residues. The V end lost 5 bases, the J end lost 1 base, and 14 bases lay between the germline ends. CDR3 nucleotides: TGTGCCAGCAGCCGGGGCTTACTTAAGAACACTGAAGCTTTCTTT. Its protein product is CASSRGLLKNTEAFF.

The chain is built from TRBV11-3 and TRBJ2-3; 8 positions agree with TRBD2. V lost 3 bases to trimming and J lost 5 bases; unmatched junction nucleotides: 13. The CDR3 spans 17 residues. Germline-derived CDR1 and CDR2 are SGHNT and YENEEA. DNA of the CDR3: TGTGCCAGCAGCTTCTTTAGCGGGGTCCGGCGAAGAGATACGCAGTATTTT. Translating it yields CASSFFSGVRRRDTQYF.

This clone was counted many times. The gene calls are TRBV6-8 and TRBJ2-3, with D uncertain. The CDR3 is made up of 15 amino acids. Trimming took 7 bases from V and 0 from J, leaving 14 bases between them. Germline V gene sequence: CDR1 MNHGY, CDR2 SAAAGT. CDR3 sequence reads: CASTQYVHSTDTQYF. In nucleotides, the CDR3 is TGTGCCAGCACCCAGTACGTTCATAGCACAGATACGCAGTATTTT.

The table lists this clone with a few counts. The chain links TRBV4-1 to TRBJ2-3; D gene ambiguous. CDR3 length: 12 amino acids. In germline, CDR1 is MGHRA, CDR2 YSYEKL. V was clipped by 1 base and J by 5 bases, with 4 bases between them. CDR3 sequence (DNA): TGCGCCAGCAGCCAAGTGCTAGATACGCAGTATTTT. Protein: CASSQVLDTQYF.

This clone has more than one count but fewer than ten. The chain joins TRBV6-8 to TRBJ2-3; 11 bases fit TRBD2. Looked up from germline, CDR1 is MNHGY and CDR2 is SAAAGT. The CDR3 runs 17 residues. Trimming cost V 1 base and J 2 bases; bases outside gene matches: 5. Here the CDR3 reads CASSYWASGGNTDTQYF. DNA for the CDR3: TGTGCCAGCAGTTACTGGGCTAGCGGGGGGAACACAGATACGCAGTATTTT.

J is TRBJ2-7 and V is TRBV10-1; D is uncertain. CDR3 length equals 11 residues. Germline V gives CDR1 WNHNN, CDR2 SYGVQD (reference sequence). Trimming cost V 3 bases and J 4 bases, with 4 bases left between them. The CDR3 region is CASSDGYEQYF. CDR3 coding DNA: TGCGCCAGCAGTGATGGTTACGAGCAGTACTTC.

V is TRBV9 and J is TRBJ2-1, with 7 bases lining up with TRBD1. The germline V gene encodes CDR1 SGDLS and CDR2 YYNGEE. The CDR3 runs 14 residues. J lost 5 bases, V lost 4 bases, and 6 bases had no gene match. The CDR3 DNA reads TGTGCCAGCAGCCCCGGTACAGGGGACAATGAGCAGTTCTTC. This gives the protein CASSPGTGDNEQFF.

V usage is TRBV21-1 and J usage is TRBJ2-2; TRBD2, the table's D call, lacks a check against the DNA. TRBV21-1 is given as a pseudogene. CDR3 length: 15 amino acids. CDR3 in amino acids: CASYLAGGNTGELFF. The CDR3 nucleotides read TGTGCCAGCTATCTAGCGGGAGGGAACACCGGGGAGCTGTTTTTT.

The rearrangement joins TRBV4-1 to TRBJ2-1; no definite D call. Germline V CDR1 and CDR2: MGHRA, YSYEKL. The CDR3 is made up of 14 amino acids. V was clipped by 3 bases and J by 8 bases, with 14 bases between them. The CDR3 is CASSQARVSHEQFF. CDR3 sequence (DNA): TGCGCCAGCAGCCAGGCTCGGGTTTCCCATGAGCAGTTCTTC.

The chain combines TRBV5-1 with TRBJ2-3; D is unclear. Germline CDR1 reads SGHRS; CDR2 reads YFSETQ. V lost 0 bases to trimming and J lost 5 bases, with 10 bases between them. This CDR3 is built from 14 residues. CDR3 sequence (DNA): TGCGCCAGCAGCTTGGCCGCCCCCGGAGATACGCAGTATTTT. Translated: CASSLAAPGDTQYF.

This clone appeared a few times. The CDR3 reads CASRTRFKPGQGATNYGYTF. The CDR3 region has the DNA TGTGCCAGCAGGACGAGATTTAAACCGGGACAGGGGGCTACTAACTATGGCTACACCTTC. This chain connects TRBV6-8 to TRBJ1-2; 12 positions agree with TRBD1. The CDR3 runs 20 residues. The V gene end was trimmed by 6 bases and the J gene end by 0 bases; junction bases not matched to a gene: 17. CDR1 and CDR2 from the germline V gene are MNHGY and SAAAGT.

This clone has a handful of counts. The V gene is TRBV28, the J gene TRBJ2-1; no reliable D call. V was clipped by 5 bases and J by 7 bases, with 12 bases between them. Germline assignment: CDR1 MDHEN and CDR2 SYDVKM. The CDR3 length is 13 residues. The CDR3 sequence is CASSPIVLNEQFF. The CDR3 DNA sequence: TGTGCCAGCAGTCCGATCGTTCTGAATGAGCAGTTCTTC.

This clone was detected only a few times. The rearrangement uses TRBV10-3 and TRBJ1-5; 8 nucleotides line up with TRBD1. In germline, CDR1 is ENHRY, CDR2 SYGVKD. The CDR3 length is 14 residues. V shed 0 bases, J shed 7 bases, and the junction held 2 bases outside the gene matches. The CDR3, as DNA: TGTGCCATCAGTGAGTCGCAGGGGGCCCAGCCCCAGCATTTT. Its translation: CAISESQGAQPQHF.

The V call is TRBV14, the J call TRBJ2-5; no clear D gene. Germline V gene sequence: CDR1 SGHDN, CDR2 FVKESK. Trimming took 4 bases from V and 5 from J, leaving 8 bases between them. The CDR3 loop spans 12 amino acids. The CDR3 sequence is CASSPSRETQYF. The CDR3, as DNA: TGTGCCAGCAGCCCCTCGAGGGAGACCCAGTACTTC.

Only a few counts were recorded for this clone. This chain uses TRBV11-3 with TRBJ2-1, with 8 nucleotides matching TRBD1. Trimming at V came to 4 bases and at J to 5 bases, leaving 7 bases not matched to a gene. Germline V gene lookup returns CDR1 SGHNT and CDR2 YENEEA. The CDR3 extends over 15 amino acids. The chain's CDR3 is CASSYHRGSHNEQFF. CDR3 DNA: TGTGCCAGCAGCTACCACAGGGGGTCACACAATGAGCAGTTCTTC. The variable domain in full, completed from reference TRBV11-3 and TRBJ2-1, reads EAGVVQSPRYKIIEKKQPVAFWCNPISGHNTLYWYLQNLGQGPELLIRYENEEAVDDSQLPKDRFSAERLKGVDSTLKIQPAELGDSAVYLCASSYHRGSHNEQFFGPGTRLTVL.

The chain uses TRBV23-1 and TRBJ1-2; 8 nucleotides line up with TRBD1. TRBV23-1 is reported as an ORF; its role is uncertain. J was trimmed by 8 bases and V by 6 bases; bases with no gene match: 8. The CDR3 length is 13 residues. CDR3 sequence: CASSIPTGDGYTF. The CDR3 nucleotides are TGCGCCAGCAGCATACCGACAGGGGACGGCTACACCTTC.

The chain is built from TRBV10-2 and TRBJ1-1; tentative D call: TRBD1 (6 bases). V lost 8 bases and J 0 bases, leaving 13 bases between the germline ends. The CDR3 is made up of 14 amino acids. Germline-derived CDR1 and CDR2 are WSHSY and SAAADI. This CDR3 is CASGDNNLNTEAFF. CDR3 bases: TGCGCCAGCGGGGACAACAACCTGAACACTGAAGCTTTCTTT.

This clone occurred a few times. This chain connects TRBV11-3 to TRBJ2-7; 9 positions agree with TRBD1. From germline, CDR1 is SGHNT and CDR2 YENEEA. The CDR3 spans 16 residues. Trimming removed 4 bases from V and 3 bases from J; junction bases left unmatched: 10. The CDR3 DNA reads as TGTGCCAGCAGCTCCTATACTGGGACAGGGAACTACGAGCAGTACTTC. Amino acids: CASSSYTGTGNYEQYF.

The chain joins TRBV5-1 to TRBJ2-7; 8 positions agree with TRBD1. V was clipped by 4 bases and J by 0 bases; unmatched bases: 12. The CDR3 has 17 residues. The germline V gene has CDR1 SGHRS and CDR2 YFSETQ. The CDR3, as DNA: TGCGCCAGCAGCGTTGTCTCGGGACAGGCGAGCTCCTACGAGCAGTACTTC. Protein: CASSVVSGQASSYEQYF.